The rows below give T cell receptor beta chains drawn from one sample of a study of T cell responses to AZD1222 COVID-19 vaccine. Assay used: immunoSEQ multiplex PCR; TCRdb lists only in-frame clones, some missing. The sample lists 150,000 to 200,000 clones, around 93% occurring once. The source material was peripheral blood, sampled on day 0 of AZD1222 vaccination. The receptors shown here come from an adult in good health. The CDR3 runs from the conserved cysteine through the conserved F or W. D genes are given only for firm matches. Size values are once, few and many counts, or a class for expanded clones, and some rows have none.

d_call,v_call,clone_size,cdr3_length,j_call,cdr3_aa,cdr3_nt
NA,TRBV10-3,NA,15,TRBJ2-5,CAISEPEEYQETQYF,TGTGCCATCAGTGAGCCTGAGGAGTACCAAGAGACCCAGTACTTC
TRBD2,TRBV27,NA,16,TRBJ2-7,CASRLGSTGLPYEQYF,TGTGCCAGCAGGTTGGGCTCCACGGGACTACCATACGAGCAGTACTTC
NA,TRBV28,NA,14,TRBJ2-5,CASRLGLVQETQYF,TGTGCCAGCAGACTAGGACTTGTCCAAGAGACCCAGTACTTC
TRBD2,TRBV4-3,few,21,TRBJ2-2,CASSQSPAVASGRRGTGELFF,TGCGCCAGCAGCCAATCCCCTGCGGTGGCTAGCGGGAGGCGGGGGACCGGGGAGCTGTTTTTT
NA,TRBV7-9,NA,15,TRBJ1-4,CASSLGQPINEKLFF,TGTGCCAGCAGCTTAGGACAGCCAATAAATGAAAAACTGTTTTTT
NA,TRBV5-5,NA,16,TRBJ2-1,CASSLALAATYNEQFF,TGTGCCAGCAGCTTGGCCTTGGCCGCAACCTACAATGAGCAGTTCTTC
NA,TRBV3-1/TRBV3-2,NA,12,TRBJ1-1,CASSQVSGTEAF,TGTGCCAGCAGCCAAGTGTCGGGGACGGAGGCTTTT
NA,TRBV7-2,once,14,TRBJ2-7,CASSNYRVLYEQYF,TGTGCCAGCAGCAACTACAGGGTCCTTTACGAGCAGTACTTC
TRBD2,TRBV3-1/TRBV3-2,NA,14,TRBJ2-7,CASSQEWTSGEQYF,TGTGCCAGCAGCCAAGAGTGGACTAGCGGCGAGCAGTACTTC
NA,TRBV30,NA,13,TRBJ1-5,CAWSPGDDQPQHF,TGTGCCTGGAGTCCAGGGGATGATCAGCCCCAGCATTTT
NA,TRBV5-1,NA,15,TRBJ2-2,CASSSAGSNTGELFF,TGCGCCAGCAGCTCGGCAGGGTCGAACACCGGGGAGCTGTTTTTT
TRBD1,TRBV10-3,NA,13,TRBJ1-2,CAISGGTGVGYTF,TGTGCCATCAGCGGCGGGACAGGGGTCGGCTACACCTTC
NA,TRBV11-2,once,17,TRBJ2-7,CASSLDLSGSFSYEQYF,TGTGCCAGCAGCTTAGACCTTAGTGGCTCTTTCTCCTACGAGCAGTACTTC
TRBD2,TRBV3-1/TRBV3-2,NA,18,TRBJ2-3,CASSQAWTSGRVADTQYF,TGTGCCAGCAGCCAGGCCTGGACTAGCGGGAGGGTTGCAGATACGCAGTATTTT
NA,TRBV28,NA,15,TRBJ1-3,CASSLSGSSGNTIYF,TGTGCCAGCAGTTTATCCGGCAGCTCTGGAAACACCATATATTTT
NA,TRBV6-5,NA,14,TRBJ1-4,CASQLSGLDGKLFF,TGTGCCTCTCAATTGTCGGGGTTGGATGGAAAACTGTTTTTT
NA,TRBV6-2/TRBV6-3,NA,13,TRBJ2-1,CASSFASYNEQFF,TGTGCCAGCAGTTTCGCGAGTTACAATGAGCAGTTCTTC
TRBD2,TRBV4-2,once,16,TRBJ2-1,CASSHGTSGDNNEQFF,TGTGCCAGCAGCCATGGTACTAGCGGGGATAACAATGAGCAGTTCTTC
TRBD2,TRBV30,NA,14,TRBJ2-2,CAGWAGGSAGELFF,TGTGCCGGATGGGCGGGAGGGTCTGCCGGGGAGCTGTTTTTT
TRBD1,TRBV27,few,15,TRBJ1-6,CASSSTGMGNSPLHF,TGTGCCAGCAGTTCGACAGGGATGGGGAATTCACCCCTCCACTTT
NA,TRBV7-2,once,15,TRBJ2-1,CASSSSRTSRNEQFF,TGTGCCAGCAGCTCCAGTCGTACTAGCCGGAATGAGCAGTTCTTC
NA,TRBV11-2,NA,15,TRBJ1-3,CASSPQGGLGNTIYF,TGTGCCAGCAGCCCACAGGGCGGCCTTGGAAACACCATATATTTT
NA,TRBV18,NA,14,TRBJ1-1,CASSLVGGDTEAFF,TGTGCCAGCTCCCTCGTGGGGGGTGACACTGAAGCTTTCTTT
TRBD2,TRBV28,NA,16,TRBJ2-4,CASRGSLGRQMDIQYF,TGTGCCAGCCGCGGGAGCCTGGGACGACAGATGGACATTCAGTACTTC
NA,TRBV9,NA,17,TRBJ2-1,CASSHGSWAGLNNEQFF,TGTGCCAGCAGCCACGGGTCGTGGGCGGGATTGAACAATGAGCAGTTCTTC
TRBD2,TRBV28,NA,14,TRBJ2-7,CASSLGRGVYEQYF,TGTGCCAGCAGTTTGGGGCGGGGGGTTTACGAGCAGTACTTC
TRBD2,TRBV28,NA,16,TRBJ2-1,CASKSSGSLSYNEQFF,TGTGCCAGCAAATCTAGCGGGAGCCTCTCCTACAATGAGCAGTTCTTC
NA,TRBV11-2,NA,14,TRBJ1-3,CASSLLISGNTIYF,TGTGCCAGCAGCCTCTTAATCTCTGGAAACACCATATATTTT
NA,TRBV28,NA,12,TRBJ1-1,CASRLSTTEAFF,TGTGCCAGCAGACTTAGTACCACTGAAGCTTTCTTT
TRBD1,TRBV13,NA,13,TRBJ1-2,CASSSGGEYGYTF,TGTGCCAGCAGCTCAGGGGGGGAATATGGCTACACCTTC
NA,TRBV28,NA,16,TRBJ1-5,CASTILDWGNNQPQHF,TGTGCCAGCACGATTTTAGATTGGGGGAATAATCAGCCCCAGCATTTT
NA,TRBV9,few,13,TRBJ1-2,CASSAQGDYGYTF,TGTGCCAGCAGCGCCCAGGGAGACTATGGCTACACCTTC
TRBD2,TRBV5-5,NA,15,TRBJ2-7,CASSPISGTSYEQYF,TGTGCCAGCTCCCCTATATCCGGGACTAGCTACGAGCAGTACTTC
TRBD2,TRBV27,few,16,TRBJ2-7,CASSFTATSGSYEQYF,TGTGCCAGCAGTTTTACGGCAACTAGCGGGTCCTACGAGCAGTACTTC
TRBD1,TRBV7-3,few,15,TRBJ1-6,CASSSGQGHNSPLHF,TGTGCCAGCAGCTCGGGACAGGGGCATAATTCACCCCTCCACTTT
TRBD2,TRBV5-1,NA,16,TRBJ2-3,CASSHSGRAGTDTQYF,TGCGCCAGCAGCCATAGCGGGAGGGCGGGCACAGATACGCAGTATTTT